The subject of this entry is one TCR beta chain. Antigen: not known. Each CD8+ T cell subset was flow-sorted in triplicate. Every sort contained about 310,000 cells. In germline, CDR1 is LGHNA, CDR2 YSLEER. The CDR3 covers 15 residues. cDNA libraries for TRB were generated by 5' RACE incorporating UMI labels. TCRdb reanalyzed the 5' RACE reads, giving one entry per CDR3 protein sequence and no DNA. The listing records 45,000 to 65,000 distinct CDR3 sequences. This entry is derived from a study of CXCR3-negative and CXCR3-positive naive CD8 T cells. Study in general: Overall TRB read output was about 140 million, and each library contained about 1.5 +/- 0.3 million reads.

Study-level points and caveats: Sequencing showed both naive subsets with comparably high diversity, and memory CD8+ cells much lower. With surface CD5 comparable between naive subsets, TCR strength was estimated using properties derived from the TRB CDR3.

The source material was naive CXCR3- CD8+ T cells from blood. Subset in this sample: CD45RO-CCR7+CD27+CD95- naive CD8+ T cells lacking CXCR3 (TNR3-). This chain uses TRBV4-3 with TRBJ2-7; TCRdb outputs TRBD2, but without DNA this stays unchecked. The receptor's source is a human donor in good health. Some clones in this sample may be carry-over from other donors' samples. The chain's CDR3 is CASSQEFQAPYEQYF.